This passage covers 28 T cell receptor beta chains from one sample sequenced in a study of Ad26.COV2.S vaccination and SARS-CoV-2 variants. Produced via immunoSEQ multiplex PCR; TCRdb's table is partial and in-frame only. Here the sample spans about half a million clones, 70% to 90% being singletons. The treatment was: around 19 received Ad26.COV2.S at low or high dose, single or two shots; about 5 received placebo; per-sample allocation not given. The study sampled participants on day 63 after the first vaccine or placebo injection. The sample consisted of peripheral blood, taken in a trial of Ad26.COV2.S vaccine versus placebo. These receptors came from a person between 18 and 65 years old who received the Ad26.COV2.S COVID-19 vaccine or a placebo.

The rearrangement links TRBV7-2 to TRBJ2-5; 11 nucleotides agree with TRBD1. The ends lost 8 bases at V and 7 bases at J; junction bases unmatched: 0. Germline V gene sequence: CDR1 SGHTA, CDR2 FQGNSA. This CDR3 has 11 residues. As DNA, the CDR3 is TGTGCCAGCGGGACAGGGGGGACCCAGTACTTC. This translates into CASGTGGTQYF.

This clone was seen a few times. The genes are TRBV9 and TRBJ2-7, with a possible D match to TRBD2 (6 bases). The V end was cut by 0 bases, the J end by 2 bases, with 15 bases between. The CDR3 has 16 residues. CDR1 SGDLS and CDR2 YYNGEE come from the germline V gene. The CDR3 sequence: CASSVGGAGRTYEQYF. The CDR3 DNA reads TGTGCCAGCAGCGTAGGCGGGGCGGGACGCACCTACGAGCAGTACTTC.

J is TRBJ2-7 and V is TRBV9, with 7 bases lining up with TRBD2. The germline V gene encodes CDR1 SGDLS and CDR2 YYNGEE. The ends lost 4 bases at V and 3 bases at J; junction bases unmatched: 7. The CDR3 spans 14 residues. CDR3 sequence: CASSPPGLHYEQYF. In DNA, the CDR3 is TGTGCCAGCAGCCCCCCGGGACTACACTACGAGCAGTACTTC.

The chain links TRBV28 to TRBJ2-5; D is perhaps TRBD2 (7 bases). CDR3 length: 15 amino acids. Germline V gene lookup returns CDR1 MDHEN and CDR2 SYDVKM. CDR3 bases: TGTGCTACAGGGTTGGCTAGCGGAGAGGAAGAGACCCAGTACTTC. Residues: CATGLASGEEETQYF. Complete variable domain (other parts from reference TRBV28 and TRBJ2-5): DVKVTQSSRYLVKRTGEKVFLECVQDMDHENMFWYRQDPGLGLRLIYFSYDVKMKEKGDIPEGYSVSREKKERFSLILESASTNQTSMYLCATGLASGEEETQYFGPGTRLLVL.

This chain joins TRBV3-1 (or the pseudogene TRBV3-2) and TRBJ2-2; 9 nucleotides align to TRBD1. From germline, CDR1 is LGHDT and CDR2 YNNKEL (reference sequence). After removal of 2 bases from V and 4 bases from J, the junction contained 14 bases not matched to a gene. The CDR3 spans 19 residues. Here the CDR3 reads CASSQRFGQGWIGTGELFF. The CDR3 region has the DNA TGTGCCAGCAGCCAAAGATTCGGACAGGGGTGGATTGGCACCGGGGAGCTGTTTTTT.

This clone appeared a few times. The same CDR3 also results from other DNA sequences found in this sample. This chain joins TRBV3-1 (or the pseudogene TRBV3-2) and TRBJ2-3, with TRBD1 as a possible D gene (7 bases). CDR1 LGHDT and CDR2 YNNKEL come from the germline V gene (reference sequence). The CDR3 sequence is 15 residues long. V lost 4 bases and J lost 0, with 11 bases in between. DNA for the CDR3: TGTGCCAGCAGCCCGCGGGACAGAAGCACAGATACGCAGTATTTT. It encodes CASSPRDRSTDTQYF.

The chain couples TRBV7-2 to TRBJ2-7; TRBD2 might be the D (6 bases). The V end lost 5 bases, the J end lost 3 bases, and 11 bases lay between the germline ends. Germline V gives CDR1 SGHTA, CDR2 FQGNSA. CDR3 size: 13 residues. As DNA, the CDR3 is TGTGCCAGCAGCCGACCGGGACTCTACGAGCAGTACTTC. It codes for CASSRPGLYEQYF.

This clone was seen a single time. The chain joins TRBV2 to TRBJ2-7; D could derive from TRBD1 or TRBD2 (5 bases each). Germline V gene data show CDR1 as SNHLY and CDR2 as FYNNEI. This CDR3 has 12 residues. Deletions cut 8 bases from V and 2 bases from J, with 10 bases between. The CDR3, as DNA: TGTGCCAGCGGGCAGGGACCCTACGAGCAGTACTTC. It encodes CASGQGPYEQYF.

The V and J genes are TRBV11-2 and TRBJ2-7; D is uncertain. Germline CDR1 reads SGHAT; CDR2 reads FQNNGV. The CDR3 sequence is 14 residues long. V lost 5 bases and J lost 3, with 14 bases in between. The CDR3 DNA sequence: TGTGCCAGCAGCGCGCAGTTAGAAGGCTACGAGCAGTACTTC. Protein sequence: CASSAQLEGYEQYF.

In DNA form, the CDR3 reads TGTGCCAGCAGAGGGCGGGGCCACTCCTACAATGAGCAGTTCTTC. It is translated as CASRGRGHSYNEQFF. The rearrangement joins TRBV2 to TRBJ2-1; tentative D call: TRBD2 (6 bases). The V end was cut by 6 bases, the J end by 0 bases, with 12 bases between. Germline CDR1 reads SNHLY; CDR2 reads FYNNEI. The CDR3 covers 15 residues.

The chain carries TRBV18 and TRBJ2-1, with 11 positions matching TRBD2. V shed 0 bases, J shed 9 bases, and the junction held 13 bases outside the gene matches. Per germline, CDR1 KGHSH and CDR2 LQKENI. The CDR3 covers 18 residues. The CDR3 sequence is CASSPPGKTSGVASEQFF. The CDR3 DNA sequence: TGTGCCAGCTCACCACCCGGTAAGACTAGCGGGGTAGCTAGTGAGCAGTTCTTC.

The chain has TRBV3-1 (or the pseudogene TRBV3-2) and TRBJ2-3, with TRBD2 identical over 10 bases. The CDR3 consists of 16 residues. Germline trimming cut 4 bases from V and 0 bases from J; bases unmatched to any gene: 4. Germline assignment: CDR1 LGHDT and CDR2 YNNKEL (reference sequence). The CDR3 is CASSLRTSGSTDTQYF. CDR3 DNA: TGTGCCAGCAGCCTCCGGACTAGCGGAAGCACAGATACGCAGTATTTT.

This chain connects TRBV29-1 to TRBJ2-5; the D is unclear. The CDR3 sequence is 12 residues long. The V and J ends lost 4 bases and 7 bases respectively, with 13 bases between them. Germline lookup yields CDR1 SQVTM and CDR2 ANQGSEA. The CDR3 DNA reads TGCAGCGTTGTCGCAGACTTGGGGACCCAGTACTTC. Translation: CSVVADLGTQYF.

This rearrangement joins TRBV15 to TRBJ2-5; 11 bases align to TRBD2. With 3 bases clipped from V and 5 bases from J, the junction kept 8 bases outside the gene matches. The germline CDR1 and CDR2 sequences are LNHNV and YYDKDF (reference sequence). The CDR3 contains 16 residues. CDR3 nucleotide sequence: TGTGCCACCAGCAGGGGGTCTAGCGGGAGGTGGGAGACCCAGTACTTC. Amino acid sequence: CATSRGSSGRWETQYF.

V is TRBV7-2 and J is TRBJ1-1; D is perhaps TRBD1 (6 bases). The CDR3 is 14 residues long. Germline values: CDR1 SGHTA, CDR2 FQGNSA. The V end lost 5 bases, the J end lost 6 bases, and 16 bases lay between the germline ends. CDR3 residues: CASSPRGRYSEAFF. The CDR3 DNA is TGTGCCAGCAGCCCCCGGGGGCGGTACTCTGAAGCTTTCTTT.

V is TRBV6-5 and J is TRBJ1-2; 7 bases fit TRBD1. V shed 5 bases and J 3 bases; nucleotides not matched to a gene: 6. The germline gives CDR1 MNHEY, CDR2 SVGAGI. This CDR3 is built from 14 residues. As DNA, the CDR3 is TGTGCCAGCAGTACAGGACAGGCGCACTATGGCTACACCTTC. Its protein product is CASSTGQAHYGYTF.

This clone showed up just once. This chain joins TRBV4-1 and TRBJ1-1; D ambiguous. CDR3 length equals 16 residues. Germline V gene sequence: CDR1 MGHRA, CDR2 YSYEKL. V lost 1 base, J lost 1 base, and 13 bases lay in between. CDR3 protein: CASSQVGVYSNTEAFF. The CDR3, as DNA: TGCGCCAGCAGCCAAGTTGGCGTTTATTCGAACACTGAAGCTTTCTTT.

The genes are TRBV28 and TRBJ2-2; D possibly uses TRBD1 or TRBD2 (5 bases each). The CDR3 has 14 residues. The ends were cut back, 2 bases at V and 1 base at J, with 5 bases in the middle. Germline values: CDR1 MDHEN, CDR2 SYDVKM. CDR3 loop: CASSLGGNTGELFF. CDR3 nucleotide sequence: TGTGCCAGCAGTTTAGGGGGGAACACCGGGGAGCTGTTTTTT.

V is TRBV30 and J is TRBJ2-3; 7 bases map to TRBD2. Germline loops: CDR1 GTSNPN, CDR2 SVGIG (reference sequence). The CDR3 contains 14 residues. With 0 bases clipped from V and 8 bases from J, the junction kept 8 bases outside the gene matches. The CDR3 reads CAWSVWGGASTQYF. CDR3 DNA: TGTGCCTGGAGTGTCTGGGGGGGAGCGTCTACGCAGTATTTT.

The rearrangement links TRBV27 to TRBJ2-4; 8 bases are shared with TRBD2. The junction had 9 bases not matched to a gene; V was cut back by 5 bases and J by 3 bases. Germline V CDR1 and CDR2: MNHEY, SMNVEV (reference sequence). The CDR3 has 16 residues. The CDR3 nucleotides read TGTGCCAGCAGTATAAAAGCGGGAGTGGGCAAAAACATTCAGTACTTC. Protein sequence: CASSIKAGVGKNIQYF.

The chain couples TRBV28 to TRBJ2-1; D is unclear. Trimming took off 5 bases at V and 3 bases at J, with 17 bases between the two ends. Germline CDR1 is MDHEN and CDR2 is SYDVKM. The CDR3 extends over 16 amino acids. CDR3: CASSPKVLGNYNEQFF. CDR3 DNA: TGTGCCAGCAGTCCCAAGGTTCTAGGTAACTACAATGAGCAGTTCTTC.

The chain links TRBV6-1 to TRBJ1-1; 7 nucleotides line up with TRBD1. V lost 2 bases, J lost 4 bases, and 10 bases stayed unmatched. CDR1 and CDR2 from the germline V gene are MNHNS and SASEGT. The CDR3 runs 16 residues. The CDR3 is CASSEFQRGLGTEAFF. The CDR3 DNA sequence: TGTGCCAGCAGTGAATTTCAAAGGGGGCTGGGCACTGAAGCTTTCTTT.

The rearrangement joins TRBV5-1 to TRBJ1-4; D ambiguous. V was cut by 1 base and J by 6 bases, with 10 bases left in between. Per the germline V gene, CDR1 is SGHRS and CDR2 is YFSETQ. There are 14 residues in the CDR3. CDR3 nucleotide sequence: TGCGCCAGCAGCTTGTGGGTCGGCGATGAAAAACTGTTTTTT. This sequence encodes CASSLWVGDEKLFF.

CDR3 residues: CAISDPPGVSGANVLTF. The CDR3 DNA reads TGTGCCATCAGTGACCCCCCTGGGGTGTCTGGGGCCAACGTCCTGACTTTC. The J gene is TRBJ2-6, the V gene TRBV10-3; D is ambiguous. CDR1 and CDR2 from the germline V gene are ENHRY and SYGVKD. The CDR3 totals 17 residues. V lost 3 bases to trimming and J lost 1 base, with 13 bases between them.

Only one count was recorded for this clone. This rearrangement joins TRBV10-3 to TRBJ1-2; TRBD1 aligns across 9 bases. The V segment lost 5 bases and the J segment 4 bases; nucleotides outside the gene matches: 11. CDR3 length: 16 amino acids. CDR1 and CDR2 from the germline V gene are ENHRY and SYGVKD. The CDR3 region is CAISTNAGTGIYGYTF. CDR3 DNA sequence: TGTGCCATCAGTACGAACGCCGGGACAGGGATCTATGGCTACACCTTC.

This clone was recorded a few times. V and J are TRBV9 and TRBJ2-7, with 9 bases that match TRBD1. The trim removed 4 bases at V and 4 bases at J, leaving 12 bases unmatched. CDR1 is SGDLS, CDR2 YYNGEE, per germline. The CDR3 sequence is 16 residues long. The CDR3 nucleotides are TGTGCCAGCAGCCCCCGATCCGGGACAGGGTTGTACGAGCAGTACTTC. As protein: CASSPRSGTGLYEQYF.

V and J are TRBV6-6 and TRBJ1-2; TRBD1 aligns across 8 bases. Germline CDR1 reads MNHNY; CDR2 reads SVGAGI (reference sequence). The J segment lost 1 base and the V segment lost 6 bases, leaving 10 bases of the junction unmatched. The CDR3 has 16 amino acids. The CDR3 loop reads CASSGDRLLDNYGYTF. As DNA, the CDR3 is TGTGCCAGCAGCGGGGACAGGTTACTCGATAACTATGGCTACACCTTC.

As DNA, the CDR3 is TGTGCCAGCCCCGGGGGGAGAGGGAACACCGGGGAGCTGTTTTTT. Translating gives CASPGGRGNTGELFF. J is TRBJ2-2 and V is TRBV7-8, with 7 bases matching TRBD2. The CDR3 is 15 residues long. With 8 bases clipped from V and 1 base from J, the junction kept 7 bases outside the gene matches. CDR1 and CDR2 (germline): SGHVS, FQNEAQ.